This passage covers 7 T cell receptor beta chains from one sample sequenced in a study of blood T cell repertoires in COVID-19. Some clones are missing from TCRdb's copy, which holds only in-frame ones; the method was immunoSEQ multiplex PCR. The sample lists around 360,000 clones, about 87% seen once, with over 9.5% in the top ten. Sequencing was performed on peripheral blood. The receptors here all came from a woman aged 25 to 39 with COVID-19, enrolled during active disease.

This sequence joins TRBV27 and TRBJ1-5; unclear D gene. The V end lost 8 bases, the J end lost 2 bases, and 10 bases lay between the germline ends. The CDR3 extends over 13 amino acids. Germline values: CDR1 MNHEY, CDR2 SMNVEV (reference sequence). The CDR3: CASSRQGNQPQHF. The CDR3, as DNA: TGTGCCAGCTCTCGTCAGGGCAATCAGCCCCAGCATTTT.

This chain joins TRBV28 and TRBJ1-2, with D possibly being TRBD1 (5 bases). The CDR3 is made up of 12 amino acids. Germline V gene data show CDR1 as MDHEN and CDR2 as SYDVKM. Trimming stripped 4 bases from V and 7 bases from J, with 10 bases between. DNA for the CDR3: TGTGCCAGCAGTTCACAGGATTTTGGCTACACCTTC. Translating gives CASSSQDFGYTF.

This sequence joins TRBV7-9 and TRBJ2-6, with D possibly being TRBD1 (6 bases). V dropped 6 bases and J dropped 0 bases, with 18 bases sitting between them. The germline V gene has CDR1 SEHNR and CDR2 FQNEAQ (reference sequence). This CDR3 contains 18 residues. The CDR3 reads CASSPPAGTTSGANVLTF. CDR3 sequence (DNA): TGTGCCAGCAGTCCCCCAGCCGGGACAACCTCTGGGGCCAACGTCCTGACTTTC.

The rearrangement uses TRBV7-9 and TRBJ1-2, with TRBD1 matching 9 bases. CDR3 size: 14 residues. V shed 6 bases, J shed 7 bases, and the junction held 9 bases outside the gene matches. Germline V gene data show CDR1 as SEHNR and CDR2 as FQNEAQ (reference sequence). The CDR3 spells CASSSGQGRGGYTF. The CDR3 DNA reads as TGTGCCAGCAGTTCCGGACAGGGGAGAGGTGGCTACACCTTC.

The V call is TRBV7-3, the J call TRBJ2-7; TRBD2 matches at 11 bases. The CDR3 is made up of 14 amino acids. CDR1 is SGHTA, CDR2 FQGTGA, per germline. Germline trimming cut 5 bases from V and 6 bases from J; bases unmatched to any gene: 6. Here the CDR3 reads CASSPRLAGSEQYF. The DNA of the CDR3 is TGTGCCAGCAGCCCGAGACTAGCGGGGAGCGAGCAGTACTTC.

V and J are TRBV7-2 and TRBJ2-1; 12 positions agree with TRBD1. Germline CDR1 SGHTA, CDR2 FQGNSA. J lost 3 bases, V lost 5 bases, and 5 bases had no gene match. This CDR3 is 16 amino acids long. CDR3 region: CASSRGQGANYNEQFF. In nucleotides, the CDR3 is TGTGCCAGCAGCCGGGGACAGGGGGCGAACTACAATGAGCAGTTCTTC.

The chain uses TRBV27 and TRBJ2-7, with D hard to call. With 5 bases removed from V and 0 bases from J, the gap between germline ends came to 14 bases. The germline CDR1 and CDR2 sequences are MNHEY and SMNVEV (reference sequence). CDR3 size: 15 residues. CDR3 protein: CASSARPSSSYEQYF. CDR3 coding DNA: TGTGCCAGCAGTGCCCGCCCAAGTAGCTCCTACGAGCAGTACTTC.